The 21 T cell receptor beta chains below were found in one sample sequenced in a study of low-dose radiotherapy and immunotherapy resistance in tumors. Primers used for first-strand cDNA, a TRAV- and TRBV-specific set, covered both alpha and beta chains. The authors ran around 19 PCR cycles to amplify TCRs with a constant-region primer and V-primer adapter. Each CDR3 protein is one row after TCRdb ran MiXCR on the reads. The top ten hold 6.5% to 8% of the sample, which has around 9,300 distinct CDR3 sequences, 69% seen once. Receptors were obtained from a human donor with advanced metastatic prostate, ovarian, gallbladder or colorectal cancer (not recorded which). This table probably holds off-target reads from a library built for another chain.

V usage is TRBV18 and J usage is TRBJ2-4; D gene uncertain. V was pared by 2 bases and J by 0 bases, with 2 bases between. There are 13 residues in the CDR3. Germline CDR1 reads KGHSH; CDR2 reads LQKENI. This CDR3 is CASSPKAKNIQYF. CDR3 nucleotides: TGTGCCAGCTCACCAAAAGCCAAAAACATTCAGTACTTC.

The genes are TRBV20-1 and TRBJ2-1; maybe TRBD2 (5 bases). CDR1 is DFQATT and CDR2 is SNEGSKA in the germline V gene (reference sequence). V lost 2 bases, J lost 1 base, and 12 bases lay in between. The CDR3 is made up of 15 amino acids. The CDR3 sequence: CSARNARVSYNEQFF. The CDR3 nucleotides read TGCAGTGCTAGAAATGCGCGGGTGTCCTACAATGAGCAGTTCTTC.

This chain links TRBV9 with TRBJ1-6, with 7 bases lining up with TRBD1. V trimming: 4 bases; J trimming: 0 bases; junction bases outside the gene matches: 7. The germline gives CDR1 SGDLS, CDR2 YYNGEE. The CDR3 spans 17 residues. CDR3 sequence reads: CASSFRDSNSYNSPLHF. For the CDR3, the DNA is TGTGCCAGCAGCTTCCGGGACAGTAACTCCTATAATTCACCCCTCCACTTT.

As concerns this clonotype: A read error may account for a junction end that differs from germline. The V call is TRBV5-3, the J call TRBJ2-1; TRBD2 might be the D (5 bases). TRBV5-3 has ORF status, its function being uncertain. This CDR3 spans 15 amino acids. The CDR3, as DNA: TGTGCCAGCAGCTTGGTCGCCGAGGGCTCAAGTGAGCAGTTCTTC. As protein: CASSLVAEGSSEQFF.

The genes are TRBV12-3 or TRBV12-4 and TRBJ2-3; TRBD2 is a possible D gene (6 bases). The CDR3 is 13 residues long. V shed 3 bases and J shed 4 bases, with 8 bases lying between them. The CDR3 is CASSFSGADTQYF. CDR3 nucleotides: TGTGCCAGCAGTTTTAGCGGAGCAGATACGCAGTATTTT.

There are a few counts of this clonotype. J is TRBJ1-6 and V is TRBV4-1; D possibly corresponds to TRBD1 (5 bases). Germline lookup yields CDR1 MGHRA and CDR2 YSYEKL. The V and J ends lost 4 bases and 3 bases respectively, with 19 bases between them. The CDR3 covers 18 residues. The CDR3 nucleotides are TGCGCCAGCAGCCCCAAAGGGCGGGGCACAGTCTATAATTCACCCCTCCACTTT. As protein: CASSPKGRGTVYNSPLHF.

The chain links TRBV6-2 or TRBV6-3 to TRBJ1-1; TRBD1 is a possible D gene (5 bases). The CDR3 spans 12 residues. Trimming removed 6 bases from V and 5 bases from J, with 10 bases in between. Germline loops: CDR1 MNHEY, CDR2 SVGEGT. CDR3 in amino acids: CASRGPGTEAFF. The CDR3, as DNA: TGTGCCAGCAGGGGGCCGGGAACTGAAGCTTTCTTT.

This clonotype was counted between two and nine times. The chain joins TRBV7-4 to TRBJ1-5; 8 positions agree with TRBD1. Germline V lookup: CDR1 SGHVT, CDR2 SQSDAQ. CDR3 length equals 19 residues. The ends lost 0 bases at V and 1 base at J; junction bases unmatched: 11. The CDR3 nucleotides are TGTGCCAGCAGCTTAGCAATGACAGGGGCAAGCCTGAGCAATCAGCCCCAGCATTTT. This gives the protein CASSLAMTGASLSNQPQHF. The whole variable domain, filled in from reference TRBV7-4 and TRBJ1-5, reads GAGVSQSPRYKVAKRGRDVALRCDSISGHVTLYWYRQTLGQGSEVLTYSQSDAQRDKSGRPSGRFSAERPERSVSTLKIQRTEQGDSAVYLCASSLAMTGASLSNQPQHFGDGTRLSIL.

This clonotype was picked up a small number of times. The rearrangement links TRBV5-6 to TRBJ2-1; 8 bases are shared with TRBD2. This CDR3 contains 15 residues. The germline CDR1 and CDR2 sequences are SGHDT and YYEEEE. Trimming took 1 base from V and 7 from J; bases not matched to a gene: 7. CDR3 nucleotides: TGTGCCAGCAGCTTGCCCGGGGGGGTGGGAAATGAGCAGTTCTTC. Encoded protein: CASSLPGGVGNEQFF.

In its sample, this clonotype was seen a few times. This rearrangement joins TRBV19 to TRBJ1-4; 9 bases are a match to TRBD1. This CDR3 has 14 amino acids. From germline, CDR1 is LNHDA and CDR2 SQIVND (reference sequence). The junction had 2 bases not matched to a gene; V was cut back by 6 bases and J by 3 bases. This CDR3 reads CASRRDRANEKLFF. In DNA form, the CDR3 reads TGTGCCAGTAGGAGGGACAGGGCTAATGAAAAACTGTTTTTT.

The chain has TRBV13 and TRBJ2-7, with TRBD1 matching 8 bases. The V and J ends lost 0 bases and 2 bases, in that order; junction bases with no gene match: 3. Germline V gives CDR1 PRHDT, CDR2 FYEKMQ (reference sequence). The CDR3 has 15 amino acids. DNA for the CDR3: TGTGCCAGCAGCTTAGGGAACAGGGGGACCTACGAGCAGTACTTC. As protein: CASSLGNRGTYEQYF.

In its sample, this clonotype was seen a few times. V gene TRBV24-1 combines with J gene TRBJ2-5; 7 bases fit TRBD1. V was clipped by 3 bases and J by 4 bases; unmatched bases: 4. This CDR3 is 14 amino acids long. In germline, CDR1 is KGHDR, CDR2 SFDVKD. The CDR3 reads CATSDPDRAETQYF. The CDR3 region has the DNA TGTGCCACCAGTGATCCTGACAGGGCAGAGACCCAGTACTTC.

The chain's CDR3 is CSARGAGGRYEQYF. The CDR3 nucleotides are TGCAGTGCTAGAGGGGCAGGGGGCAGATACGAGCAGTACTTC. The J gene is TRBJ2-7, the V gene TRBV20-1; 8 bases map to TRBD1. V lost 1 base and J lost 4; bases outside the gene matches: 6. CDR1 is DFQATT, CDR2 SNEGSKA, per germline (reference sequence). This CDR3 spans 14 amino acids.

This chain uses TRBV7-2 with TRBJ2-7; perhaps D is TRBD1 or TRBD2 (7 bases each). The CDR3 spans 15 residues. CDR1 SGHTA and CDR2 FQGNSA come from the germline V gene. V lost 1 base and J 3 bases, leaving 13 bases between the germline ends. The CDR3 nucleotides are TGTGCCAGCAGCTTAGGGGCAGGGGGGGGCTACGAGCAGTACTTC. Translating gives CASSLGAGGGYEQYF.

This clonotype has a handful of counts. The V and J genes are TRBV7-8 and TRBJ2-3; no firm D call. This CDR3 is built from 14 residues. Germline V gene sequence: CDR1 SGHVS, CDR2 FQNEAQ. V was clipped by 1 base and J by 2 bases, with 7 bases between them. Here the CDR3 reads CASSLVAVTDTQYF. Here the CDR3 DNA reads TGTGCCAGCAGCTTAGTGGCAGTCACAGATACGCAGTATTTT.

This CDR3 reads CASSLDRVHEQYF. The CDR3 DNA sequence: TGTGCCAGCAGTCTTGACAGGGTTCATGAGCAGTACTTC. This chain connects TRBV6-8 to TRBJ2-7; TRBD1 matches 7 bases. V shed 5 bases, J shed 7 bases, and the junction held 8 bases outside the gene matches. The germline V gene encodes CDR1 MNHGY and CDR2 SAAAGT. The CDR3 runs to 13 residues.

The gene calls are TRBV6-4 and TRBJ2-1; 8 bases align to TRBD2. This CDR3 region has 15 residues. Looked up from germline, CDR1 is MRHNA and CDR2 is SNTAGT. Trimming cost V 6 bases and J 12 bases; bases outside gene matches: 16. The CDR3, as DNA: TGTGCCAGCAGCACCGGGACTAGTGGGACCGGGGGGCAGTTCTTC. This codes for CASSTGTSGTGGQFF.

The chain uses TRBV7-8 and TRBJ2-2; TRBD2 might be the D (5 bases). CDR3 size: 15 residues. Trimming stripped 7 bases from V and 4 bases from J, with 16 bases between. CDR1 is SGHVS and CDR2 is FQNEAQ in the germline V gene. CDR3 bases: TGTGCCAGCAACCCACCGAGGGCTTTCACCGGGGAGCTGTTTTTT. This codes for CASNPPRAFTGELFF.

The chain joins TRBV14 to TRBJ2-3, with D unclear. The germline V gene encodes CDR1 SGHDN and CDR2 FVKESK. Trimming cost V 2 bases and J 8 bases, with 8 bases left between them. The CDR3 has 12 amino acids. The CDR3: CASSQKLSTQYF. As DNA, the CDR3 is TGTGCCAGCAGCCAAAAACTATCTACGCAGTATTTT.

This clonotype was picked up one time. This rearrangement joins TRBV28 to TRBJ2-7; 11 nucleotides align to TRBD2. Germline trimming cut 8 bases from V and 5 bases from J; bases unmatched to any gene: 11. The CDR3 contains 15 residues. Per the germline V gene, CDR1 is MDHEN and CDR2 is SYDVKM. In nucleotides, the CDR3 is TGTGCCAGCCCCATAGCGGGAGGGCCTTTTAACGAGCAGTACTTC. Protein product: CASPIAGGPFNEQYF.

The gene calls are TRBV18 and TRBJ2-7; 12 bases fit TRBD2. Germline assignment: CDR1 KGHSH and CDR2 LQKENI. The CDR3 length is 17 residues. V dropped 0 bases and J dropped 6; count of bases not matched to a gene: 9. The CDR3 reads CASSPPGRLAGEGEQYF. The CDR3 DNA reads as TGTGCCAGCTCACCACCGGGTAGACTAGCGGGAGAAGGCGAGCAGTACTTC. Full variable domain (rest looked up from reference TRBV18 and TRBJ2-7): NAGVMQNPRHLVRRRGQEARLRCSPMKGHSHVYWYRQLPEEGLKFMVYLQKENIIDESGMPKERFSAEFPKEGPSILRIQQVVRGDSAAYFCASSPPGRLAGEGEQYFGPGTRLTVT.